This T cell receptor (beta chain) was obtained from a study of T-cell memory formation after mild COVID-19. Study-level points and caveats: Clones contracting across day 15 to 85 had a balanced CD4/CD8 profile; later expanding clones leaned CD4+.

With respect to this clonotype: The antigen is undetermined.

TCRdb reanalysed the 5' RACE reads using MiXCR and keeps one entry per CDR3 protein. The sample carries about 1,600 distinct CDR3 sequences, roughly 60% recorded once. The junction had 3 bases not matched to a gene; V was cut back by 4 bases and J by 3 bases. The CDR3 totals 12 residues. Germline V gives CDR1 DFQATT, CDR2 SNEGSKA (reference sequence). The sample comprised PBMCs or a T cell subset sorted from them (not recorded which). The clonotype originates from an adult who had mild COVID-19 (a few samples of this study predate the infection). Cell type and time point are not known. V is TRBV20-1 and J is TRBJ2-7; 7 bases map to TRBD1. DNA of the CDR3: TGCAGTGCTACCCGGGACAGCTACGAGCAGTACTTC. Protein sequence: CSATRDSYEQYF.